These T cell receptor beta chains were read from a single sample in a study of neurological immune-mediated disorders. A single record per CDR3 protein comes from TCRdb applying MiXCR to the 5' RACE reads. The data show 65,000 to 85,000 distinct CDR3 sequences, with 5.8% seen just once and 7.9% held by the top ten. The sample consisted of PBMCs. The receptors stem from a woman between 55 and 75 years old with multiple sclerosis. Both conserved end residues are part of each CDR3. A D gene is named only where the DNA matches it firmly. Clone size is stated in some rows and not others, as once, few, many or a class when expanded.

J | D | V | size | length | CDR3 | DNA
TRBJ2-7 | . | TRBV5-5 | many | 14 | CASSLILVRNEQYF | TGTGCCAGCAGCTTGATTCTCGTAAGGAACGAGCAGTACTTC
TRBJ2-1 | . | TRBV7-9 | many | 14 | CASSLASPGGEQFF | TGTGCCAGCAGCTTAGCGTCGCCTGGGGGTGAGCAGTTCTTC
TRBJ2-1 | . | TRBV20-1 | many | 17 | CSARVSSSAGKYNEQFF | TGCAGTGCTAGAGTCTCATCGTCCGCCGGCAAGTACAATGAGCAGTTCTTC
TRBJ1-5 | . | TRBV29-1 | many | 13 | CSRGGLGNQPQHF | TGCAGTCGGGGGGGGTTGGGCAATCAGCCCCAGCATTTT
TRBJ1-5 | . | TRBV12-3/TRBV12-4 | many | 14 | CASSSSGSDQPQHF | TGTGCCAGCAGCTCCTCCGGGTCGGATCAGCCCCAGCATTTT
TRBJ2-5 | . | TRBV29-1 | many | 15 | CSVVARATYQETQYF | TGCAGCGTTGTTGCCAGGGCGACGTACCAAGAGACCCAGTACTTC
TRBJ1-2 | TRBD1 | TRBV27 | many | 15 | CASRPPGQGAPGYTF | TGTGCCAGCAGGCCTCCGGGACAGGGGGCTCCTGGCTACACCTTC
TRBJ1-2 | . | TRBV20-1 | . | 12 | CSATRTVDGYTF | TGCAGTGCTACACGGACGGTTGATGGCTACACCTTC
TRBJ1-2 | TRBD1 | TRBV30 | . | 14 | CAWTGTASNYGYTF | TGTGCCTGGACCGGGACAGCATCTAACTATGGCTACACCTTC
TRBJ1-2 | . | TRBV20-1 | many | 14 | CSASGGGAGYGYTF | TGCAGTGCTAGTGGGGGGGGCGCCGGCTATGGCTACACCTTC
TRBJ2-3 | TRBD1 | TRBV5-1 | many | 16 | CASSRTTGGVADTQYF | TGCGCCAGCAGCCGCACGACAGGGGGCGTCGCAGATACGCAGTATTTT
TRBJ1-5 | . | TRBV29-1 | . | 12 | CSVAEGVQPQHF | TGCAGCGTTGCGGAGGGGGTTCAGCCCCAGCATTTT
TRBJ2-7 | TRBD2 | TRBV7-6 | many | 13 | CASSRREGAEQYF | TGTGCCAGCAGCCGCCGGGAGGGTGCCGAGCAGTACTTC
TRBJ2-7 | TRBD1 | TRBV5-1 | many | 15 | CASSSRQGLHYEQYF | TGCGCCAGCAGCTCAAGACAGGGGCTCCACTACGAGCAGTACTTC
TRBJ1-4 | . | TRBV12-3/TRBV12-4 | many | 16 | CASSSGTGSTNEKLFF | TGTGCCAGCAGTTCCGGGACGGGCAGTACTAATGAAAAACTGTTTTTT
TRBJ2-1 | TRBD2 | TRBV20-1 | many | 19 | CSARDLGTSGTKQLRGQFF | TGCAGTGCTAGAGATCTAGGGACTAGCGGGACCAAACAACTACGGGGGCAGTTCTTC
TRBJ1-2 | TRBD1 | TRBV29-1 | many | 12 | CSVRQGEYGYTF | TGCAGCGTCCGACAGGGCGAGTATGGCTACACCTTC
TRBJ1-3 | . | TRBV6-5 | few | 16 | CASSYGTGSSGNTIYF | TGTGCCAGCAGTTACGGAACAGGTTCCTCTGGAAACACCATATATTTT
TRBJ1-2 | . | TRBV11-2 | many | 17 | CASSLDPDRREDYGYTF | TGTGCCAGCAGCTTAGATCCCGACAGGCGGGAGGACTATGGCTACACCTTC
TRBJ2-3 | . | TRBV18 | few | 16 | CASSPLGGQTPDTQYF | TGTGCCAGCTCACCACTCGGCGGCCAGACCCCAGATACGCAGTATTTT
TRBJ2-3 | TRBD2 | TRBV20-1 | many | 15 | CSAREVAGVVDTQYF | TGCAGTGCTAGAGAGGTAGCGGGGGTTGTAGATACGCAGTATTTT
TRBJ1-1 | . | TRBV5-1 | many | 13 | CASNGQTNTEAFF | TGCGCCAGCAACGGACAGACGAACACTGAAGCTTTCTTT
TRBJ2-7 | . | TRBV12-3/TRBV12-4 | . | 13 | CASRVLGGNEQYF | TGTGCCAGCAGGGTCCTAGGGGGAAACGAGCAGTACTTC
TRBJ1-2 | . | TRBV3-1 | . | 14 | CASINRAGPDGYTF | TGTGCCAGCATCAACCGGGCGGGCCCTGATGGCTACACCTTC
TRBJ2-5 | . | TRBV3-1 | . | 10 | CASSQSATYF | TGTGCCAGCAGCCAATCTGCGACCTACTTC
TRBJ1-1 | TRBD1 | TRBV20-1 | many | 16 | CSARDPATGEGTEAFF | TGCAGTGCTAGAGATCCCGCGACAGGGGAGGGCACTGAAGCTTTCTTT
TRBJ1-5 | . | TRBV5-1 | many | 15 | CASSLDGSSNQPQHF | TGCGCCAGCAGCTTGGACGGGTCTAGCAATCAGCCCCAGCATTTT
TRBJ2-3 | TRBD1 | TRBV12-3/TRBV12-4 | many | 14 | CATWTGLGLDTQYF | TGTGCCACATGGACAGGGCTGGGATTGGATACGCAGTATTTT
TRBJ2-7 | . | TRBV5-1 | many | 15 | CASSLSSPDLHEQYF | TGCGCCAGCAGCTTGTCCTCCCCGGACCTACACGAGCAGTACTTC
TRBJ2-1 | TRBD1 | TRBV5-1 | many | 15 | CASSFDRVPSNEQFF | TGCGCCAGCAGCTTCGACAGGGTACCATCCAATGAGCAGTTCTTC
TRBJ2-7 | TRBD2 | TRBV6-5 | . | 14 | CASSYDGTSDEQYF | TGTGCCAGCAGTTACGACGGGACTAGCGACGAGCAGTACTTC
TRBJ1-1 | . | TRBV25-1 | . | 15 | CASSSGPQLNTEAFF | TGTGCCAGCAGTTCGGGACCTCAACTGAACACTGAAGCTTTCTTT
TRBJ1-1 | . | TRBV7-8 | few | 17 | CASGGGKQLNMNTEAFF | TGTGCCAGCGGGGGGGGGAAACAACTCAATATGAACACTGAAGCTTTCTTT
TRBJ2-7 | TRBD2 | TRBV20-1 | . | 16 | CSATGLAGGPSYEQYF | TGCAGTGCTACGGGACTAGCGGGGGGGCCGTCCTACGAGCAGTACTTC
TRBJ1-4 | . | TRBV18 | many | 11 | CASGTNEKLFF | TGTGCCAGTGGAACTAATGAAAAACTGTTTTTT
TRBJ2-5 | TRBD2 | TRBV19 | many | 12 | CASMAGDETQYF | TGTGCCAGTATGGCGGGGGATGAGACCCAGTACTTC
TRBJ2-7 | . | TRBV7-9 | many | 12 | CASSIYRDEQYF | TGTGCCAGCAGCATCTACAGGGATGAGCAGTACTTC
TRBJ1-2 | . | TRBV6-5 | . | 12 | CASIGGERGYTF | TGTGCCAGCATTGGGGGTGAGCGTGGCTACACCTTC
TRBJ1-3 | TRBD1 | TRBV12-3/TRBV12-4 | many | 16 | CASNIYGTDLGNTIYF | TGTGCCAGCAACATATATGGGACAGATCTTGGAAACACCATATATTTT
TRBJ1-6 | . | TRBV28 | many | 15 | CASRSRTDYNSPLHF | TGTGCCAGCAGGTCCCGGACGGACTATAATTCACCCCTCCACTTT
TRBJ1-2 | . | TRBV20-1 | many | 13 | CSLRGRGSYGYTF | TGCAGCCTAAGGGGACGGGGAAGTTATGGCTACACCTTC
TRBJ1-1 | TRBD1 | TRBV5-1 | many | 16 | CASSSRTGGQYTEAFF | TGCGCCAGCAGCTCGAGGACAGGGGGCCAGTACACTGAAGCTTTCTTT
TRBJ1-2 | . | TRBV7-8 | many | 15 | CASSLSATGLGGYTF | TGTGCCAGCAGCTTATCAGCGACAGGCCTAGGAGGCTACACCTTC
TRBJ2-5 | . | TRBV20-1 | many | 18 | CSARDLRAGHRPQETQYF | TGCAGTGCTAGAGATCTCAGGGCGGGACACCGGCCACAAGAGACCCAGTACTTC
TRBJ2-7 | . | TRBV2 | once | 15 | CASSDLQPPKREQYF | TGTGCCAGCAGTGATCTGCAGCCCCCTAAACGGGAGCAGTACTTC
TRBJ2-1 | . | TRBV9 | many | 14 | CASSVATSSNEQFF | TGTGCCAGCAGCGTAGCTACTAGCTCCAATGAGCAGTTCTTC
TRBJ2-7 | . | TRBV11-3 | . | 14 | CASSFSTGSYEQYF | TGTGCCAGCAGCTTCTCGACTGGCTCCTACGAGCAGTACTTC
TRBJ2-2 | TRBD2 | TRBV5-1 | many | 15 | CASSLSGRNTGELFF | TGCGCCAGCAGCTTAAGCGGGAGGAACACCGGGGAGCTGTTTTTT
TRBJ1-2 | TRBD1 | TRBV10-3 | medium-sized | 14 | CAITGGQGIYGYTF | TGTGCCATCACCGGGGGACAGGGGATTTATGGCTACACCTTC
TRBJ1-6 | . | TRBV27 | many | 18 | CASRRTWNKSSYNSPLHF | TGTGCCAGCCGACGGACATGGAATAAGAGCTCCTATAATTCACCCCTCCACTTT
TRBJ1-6 | TRBD1 | TRBV3-1 | many | 14 | CASSDRDSYSPLHF | TGTGCCAGCAGCGACCGGGACAGCTATTCACCCCTCCACTTT
TRBJ1-1 | TRBD1 | TRBV12-3/TRBV12-4 | many | 16 | CASRTGTGGSRAEAFF | TGTGCCAGCAGGACCGGGACAGGGGGTTCTAGGGCTGAAGCTTTCTTT
TRBJ1-3 | TRBD1 | TRBV29-1 | . | 13 | CSVAGTGGNTIYF | TGCAGCGTAGCCGGGACAGGAGGAAACACCATATATTTT
TRBJ2-5 | . | TRBV5-1 | many | 15 | CASSLGRARQETQYF | TGCGCCAGCAGCTTGGGCCGGGCCCGCCAAGAGACCCAGTACTTC
TRBJ2-5 | . | TRBV5-1 | . | 16 | CASSLNSPGVGETQYF | TGCGCCAGCAGCTTGAACAGCCCCGGGGTGGGAGAGACCCAGTACTTC